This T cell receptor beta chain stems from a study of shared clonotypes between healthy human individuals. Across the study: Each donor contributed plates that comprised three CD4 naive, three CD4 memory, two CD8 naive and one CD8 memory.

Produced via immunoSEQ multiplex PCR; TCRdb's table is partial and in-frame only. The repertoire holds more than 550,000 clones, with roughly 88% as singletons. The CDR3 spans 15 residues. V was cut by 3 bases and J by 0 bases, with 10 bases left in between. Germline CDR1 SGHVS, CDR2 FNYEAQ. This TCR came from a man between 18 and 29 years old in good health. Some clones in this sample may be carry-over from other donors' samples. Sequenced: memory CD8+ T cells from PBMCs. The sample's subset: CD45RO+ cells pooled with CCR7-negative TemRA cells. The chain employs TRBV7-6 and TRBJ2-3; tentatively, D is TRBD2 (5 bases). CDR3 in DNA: TGTGCCAGCAGCTTTAGCGACCCGAGCACAGATACGCAGTATTTT. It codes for CASSFSDPSTDTQYF. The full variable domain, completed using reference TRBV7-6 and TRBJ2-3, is GAGVSQSPRYKVTKRGQDVALRCDPISGHVSLYWYRQALGQGPEFLTYFNYEAQQDKSGLPNDRFSAERPEGSISTLTIQRTEQRDSAMYRCASSFSDPSTDTQYFGPGTRLTVL.